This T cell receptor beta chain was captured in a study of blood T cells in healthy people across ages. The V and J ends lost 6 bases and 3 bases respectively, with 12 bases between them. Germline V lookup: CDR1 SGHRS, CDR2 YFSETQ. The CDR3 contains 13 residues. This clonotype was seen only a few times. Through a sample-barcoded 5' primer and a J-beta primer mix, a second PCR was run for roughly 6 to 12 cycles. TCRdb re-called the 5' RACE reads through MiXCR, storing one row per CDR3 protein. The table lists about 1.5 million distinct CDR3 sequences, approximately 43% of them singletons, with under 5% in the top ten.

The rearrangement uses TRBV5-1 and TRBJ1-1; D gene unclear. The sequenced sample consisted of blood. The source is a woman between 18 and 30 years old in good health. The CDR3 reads CASNRDTYTEAFF. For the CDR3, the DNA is TGCGCCAGCAACCGAGACACCTACACTGAAGCTTTCTTT.